This TCR beta chain came from a study of shared clonotypes between healthy human individuals. An even split of each subset's genomic DNA across several immunoSEQ plates was performed. Sequencing used immunoSEQ multiplex PCR; TCRdb keeps in-frame clones, though not all of them. Altogether around 980,000 clones are present, about 80% being singletons, with the ten largest covering roughly 0.65%. The CDR3 is 16 amino acids. Trimming removed 3 bases at V and 5 bases at J, with 17 bases between. The germline V gene encodes CDR1 SGHRS and CDR2 YFSETQ. Input material: memory CD4+ T cells from PBMCs. Subset indicated: CD45RA-negative fraction. V gene TRBV5-1 combines with J gene TRBJ1-4, with a possible D match to TRBD1 (6 bases). The sequence came from a man between 18 and 29 years old in good health. Some clones in this sample may be carry-over from other donors' samples. The DNA for the CDR3 is TGCGCCAGCAGCTCCCGGCCCGGGGGCGGGAATGAAAAACTGTTTTTT. Its translation is CASSSRPGGGNEKLFF.